These 18 T cell receptor beta chains share one sample of origin, sequenced in a study of blood T cell repertoires in COVID-19. Profiled with immunoSEQ multiplex PCR; TCRdb holds only in-frame clones, not every one. The data hold over 150,000 clones, with under 85% observed a single time. Sequencing was done on a sample of peripheral blood. All receptors come from a man between 65 and 85 years old with acute or convalescent COVID-19.

The chain uses TRBV6-6 and TRBJ2-1; no definite D call. Deletions cut 2 bases from V and 0 bases from J, with 8 bases between. Germline lookup yields CDR1 MNHNY and CDR2 SVGAGI (reference sequence). The CDR3 loop spans 15 amino acids. CDR3: CASSYRESSYNEQFF. The CDR3 DNA reads TGTGCCAGCAGTTACAGAGAGAGCTCCTACAATGAGCAGTTCTTC.

The chain is built from TRBV10-3 and TRBJ1-2; a weak D match, TRBD1 (5 bases). The germline CDR1 and CDR2 sequences are ENHRY and SYGVKD. The CDR3 runs 17 residues. V lost 0 bases and J 8 bases, leaving 22 bases between the germline ends. CDR3 sequence: CAISESAGKAHSIGYTF. DNA of the CDR3: TGTGCCATCAGTGAGTCAGCAGGGAAGGCCCATTCTATCGGCTACACCTTC.

The chain is built from TRBV6-1 and TRBJ2-1; 9 nucleotides match TRBD1. V gave up 1 base and J gave up 10 bases; unmatched junction bases: 5. This CDR3 contains 14 residues. From germline, CDR1 is MNHNS and CDR2 SASEGT. For the CDR3, the DNA is TGTGCCAGCAGTGAAGTGGACAGGGGTCGGGAGCAGTTCTTC. It encodes CASSEVDRGREQFF.

The J gene is TRBJ1-6, the V gene TRBV19; tentatively, D is TRBD1 (5 bases). The ends were cut back, 5 bases at V and 0 bases at J, with 14 bases in the middle. The CDR3 runs 17 residues. The germline V gene has CDR1 LNHDA and CDR2 SQIVND (reference sequence). The CDR3 DNA sequence: TGTGCCAGTAGTCTCCCGGGGGGGAGCTCCTATAATTCACCCCTCCACTTT. Translating gives CASSLPGGSSYNSPLHF.

This clone has a count of ten or more. This rearrangement joins TRBV6-5 to TRBJ2-2; a weak D match, TRBD2 (6 bases). V was clipped by 1 base and J by 4 bases, with 10 bases between them. The germline V gene has CDR1 MNHEY and CDR2 SVGAGI. The CDR3 loop spans 15 amino acids. This chain's CDR3 is CASSYYAGITGELFF. The DNA for the CDR3 is TGTGCCAGCAGTTACTATGCGGGGATCACCGGGGAGCTGTTTTTT.

This sequence joins TRBV6-5 and TRBJ2-7; possible D gene TRBD1, 5 bases. This CDR3 is built from 14 residues. V was shortened by 0 bases and J by 5 bases, with 11 bases between the two germline ends. From germline, CDR1 is MNHEY and CDR2 SVGAGI. The CDR3 region has the DNA TGTGCCAGCAGTTACTCGGGGCCGGGCCACGAGCAGTACTTC. Protein sequence: CASSYSGPGHEQYF.

The V call is TRBV5-8, the J call TRBJ2-3; 8 bases fit TRBD1. J lost 0 bases, V lost 4 bases, and 4 bases had no gene match. The CDR3 spans 15 residues. Germline V gene sequence: CDR1 SGHTS, CDR2 YDEGEE. The DNA for the CDR3 is TGTGCCAGCAGCCACGGACAGGGAAGCACAGATACGCAGTATTTT. It codes for CASSHGQGSTDTQYF.

The genes are TRBV5-1 and TRBJ1-2, with a possible D match to TRBD1 (5 bases). The CDR3 length is 14 residues. Germline V gene lookup returns CDR1 SGHRS and CDR2 YFSETQ. V dropped 4 bases and J dropped 1 base, with 11 bases sitting between them. CDR3 nucleotides: TGCGCCAGCAGCGAAGGACAAGTTAACTATGGCTACACCTTC. Its translation: CASSEGQVNYGYTF.

The chain joins TRBV10-3 to TRBJ2-3; no reliable D call. The CDR3 loop spans 14 amino acids. V was shortened by 0 bases and J by 5 bases, with 9 bases between the two germline ends. The germline CDR1 and CDR2 sequences are ENHRY and SYGVKD. CDR3 DNA sequence: TGTGCCATCAGTGAGTCTCGGGTGGAAGATACGCAGTATTTT. It encodes CAISESRVEDTQYF.

The V gene is TRBV30, the J gene TRBJ1-3; D uncertain. The CDR3 contains 14 residues. Germline lookup yields CDR1 GTSNPN and CDR2 SVGIG (reference sequence). The V gene lost 0 bases and the J gene lost 0 bases, with 6 bases spanning the gap. Written as DNA, the CDR3 is TGTGCCTGGAGTGTGGGCGACTCTGGAAACACCATATATTTT. Its protein product is CAWSVGDSGNTIYF.

V gene TRBV19 combines with J gene TRBJ1-5; D is perhaps TRBD1 (6 bases). CDR3 length: 13 residues. V was clipped by 8 bases and J by 6 bases, with 14 bases between them. Germline assignment: CDR1 LNHDA and CDR2 SQIVND (reference sequence). This chain's CDR3 is CASEDRSGQPQHF. The CDR3 DNA reads TGTGCCAGTGAAGACAGGTCCGGTCAGCCCCAGCATTTT.

This chain uses TRBV6-2 or TRBV6-3 with TRBJ1-2, with 8 bases identical to TRBD1. V lost 6 bases to trimming and J lost 4 bases; unmatched junction nucleotides: 13. This CDR3 has 16 residues. Germline V gene lookup returns CDR1 MNHEY and CDR2 SVGEGT. DNA for the CDR3: TGTGCCAGCAGCCCTCGCCAGGGGGCGCGGAGCTATGGCTACACCTTC. This codes for CASSPRQGARSYGYTF.

On this clone: An end of the junction does not agree with germline; a read error may underlie this. The J gene is TRBJ2-4, the V gene TRBV12-5; a weak D match, TRBD2 (6 bases). Germline V gene sequence: CDR1 LGHNT, CDR2 FRNRAP. The CDR3 totals 12 residues. The CDR3 DNA is TGTGCTAGTGGTTTGGGAAGGGAGGCCAGCGACTTC. Translated: CASGLGREASDF.

The chain is built from TRBV10-1 and TRBJ1-1; the D gene is possibly TRBD1 (6 bases). Germline assignment: CDR1 WNHNN and CDR2 SYGVQD (reference sequence). The V end was cut by 4 bases, the J end by 0 bases, with 15 bases between. The CDR3 runs 16 residues. The CDR3 region has the DNA TGCGCCAGCAGTGGTGGGGCAGGGGATTTGAACACTGAAGCTTTCTTT. This gives the protein CASSGGAGDLNTEAFF.

This chain uses TRBV7-2 with TRBJ1-2; D might be TRBD1 (6 bases). Germline V lookup: CDR1 SGHTA, CDR2 FQGNSA. The CDR3 spans 16 residues. V was trimmed by 1 base and J by 1 base, leaving 13 bases between them. The CDR3 DNA reads TGTGCCAGCAGCTTAGTTCCGGACAGCCGTAACTATGGCTACACCTTC. Its translation: CASSLVPDSRNYGYTF. Looking up the rest from reference TRBV7-2 and TRBJ1-2 gives the full variable domain: GAGVSQSPSNKVTEKGKDVELRCDPISGHTALYWYRQSLGQGLEFLIYFQGNSAPDKSGLPSDRFSAERTGGSVSTLTIQRTQQEDSAVYLCASSLVPDSRNYGYTFGSGTRLTVV.

Worth noting for this clone: It is likely a read error, because the conserved phenylalanine at the end of the CDR3 is missing. No DNA is shown, since the ends of the CDR3 on it are uncertain; the CDR3 is the one TCRdb lists. This sequence joins TRBV19 and TRBJ1-1; the DNA was not compared with TRBD1, the D call given in the table. The CDR3 is 10 residues long, counting both termini. Germline values: CDR1 LNHDA, CDR2 SQIVND (reference sequence). The CDR3 loop is CASSGTGTGL.

The rearrangement joins TRBV19 to TRBJ2-2; TRBD2 aligns across 13 bases. Germline V CDR1 and CDR2: LNHDA, SQIVND (reference sequence). V lost 5 bases, J lost 0 bases, and 15 bases stayed unmatched. The CDR3 extends over 21 amino acids. The CDR3 region is CASSPSRFGTSGNANTGELFF. The CDR3 region has the DNA TGTGCCAGTAGTCCATCGAGATTCGGGACTAGCGGGAACGCGAACACCGGGGAGCTGTTTTTT.

Written as DNA, the CDR3 is TGTGCCAGCAGTTTATCCACAGGAGTCGGCACTAATGAAAAACTGTTTTTT. This translates into CASSLSTGVGTNEKLFF. This chain links TRBV28 with TRBJ1-4; possible D gene TRBD1, 5 bases. CDR1 and CDR2 from the germline V gene are MDHEN and SYDVKM. V lost 1 base and J 2 bases, leaving 14 bases between the germline ends. The CDR3 sequence is 17 residues long.